The 5 T cell receptor beta chains reported below all come from one sample, sequenced in a study of blood T cell repertoires in COVID-19. Using immunoSEQ multiplex PCR, the repertoire was profiled, and TCRdb retains in-frame clones only, with some absent. The sample consists of about 200,000 clones, approximately 87% of them appearing once. Source material: peripheral blood. The receptor source for this set is a man between 60 and 75 years old who had recovered from COVID-19.

This clone has just one count. The chain carries TRBV30 and TRBJ1-1, with 10 positions matching TRBD1. V shed 0 bases and J 11 bases; nucleotides not matched to a gene: 6. The CDR3 loop spans 13 amino acids. Germline V CDR1 and CDR2: GTSNPN, SVGIG (reference sequence). CDR3 sequence (DNA): TGTGCCTGGAGTGTACTCCCGGACAGGGGGGCTTTCTTT. It translates to CAWSVLPDRGAFF.

The chain combines TRBV5-1 with TRBJ2-2, with 7 positions matching TRBD2. Trimming removed 7 bases from V and 6 bases from J; junction bases left unmatched: 12. The CDR3 spans 15 residues. In germline, CDR1 is SGHRS, CDR2 YFSETQ. CDR3 amino acids: CASHAGVFRAGELFF. The CDR3 DNA is TGCGCCAGCCATGCGGGAGTCTTTCGTGCCGGGGAGCTGTTTTTT. Looking up the rest from reference TRBV5-1 and TRBJ2-2 gives the full variable domain: KAGVTQTPRYLIKTRGQQVTLSCSPISGHRSVSWYQQTPGQGLQFLFEYFSETQRNKGNFPGRFSGRQFSNSRSEMNVSTLELGDSALYLCASHAGVFRAGELFFGEGSRLTVL.

J is TRBJ2-3 and V is TRBV2; unclear D gene. Trimming pared 6 bases from V and 2 bases from J, leaving 21 bases between. The germline V gene has CDR1 SNHLY and CDR2 FYNNEI. The CDR3 has 17 residues. The chain's CDR3 is CASRAPPSRSSTDTQYF. In DNA, the CDR3 is TGTGCCAGCAGGGCCCCCCCCTCTAGGAGTTCCACAGATACGCAGTATTTT.

The J gene is TRBJ2-1, the V gene TRBV9, with D tentatively TRBD1 (6 bases). The CDR3 consists of 16 residues. The germline gives CDR1 SGDLS, CDR2 YYNGEE. V was cut by 2 bases and J by 2 bases, with 14 bases left in between. In DNA form, the CDR3 reads TGTGCCAGCAGCGTCCCCCGGGACACCCCCTACAATGAGCAGTTCTTC. Protein: CASSVPRDTPYNEQFF.

The J gene is TRBJ2-7, the V gene TRBV28; D gene unclear. There are 16 residues in the CDR3. The germline gives CDR1 MDHEN, CDR2 SYDVKM. Trimming shortened V by 5 bases and J by 5 bases, and 22 bases separated the two germline ends. The CDR3 sequence is CASSTRVRPPFNEQYF. CDR3 nucleotide sequence: TGTGCCAGCAGTACCCGGGTCCGACCCCCATTTAACGAGCAGTACTTC.